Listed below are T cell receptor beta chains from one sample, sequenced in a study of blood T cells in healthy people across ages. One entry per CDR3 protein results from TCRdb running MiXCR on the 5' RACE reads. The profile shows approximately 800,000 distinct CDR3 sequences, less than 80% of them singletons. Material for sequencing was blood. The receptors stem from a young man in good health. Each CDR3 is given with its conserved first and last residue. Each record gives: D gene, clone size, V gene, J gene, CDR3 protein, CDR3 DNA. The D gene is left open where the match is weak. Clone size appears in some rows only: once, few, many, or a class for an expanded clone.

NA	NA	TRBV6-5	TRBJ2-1	CASSYSNLNEQFF	TGTGCCAGCAGTTACTCGAATTTGAATGAGCAGTTCTTC
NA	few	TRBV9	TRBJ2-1	CASSEDGTYNEQFF	TGTGCCAGCAGCGAGGACGGAACCTACAATGAGCAGTTCTTC
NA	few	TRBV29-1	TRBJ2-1	CSVEKEAYNEQFF	TGCAGCGTTGAGAAGGAAGCCTACAATGAGCAGTTCTTC
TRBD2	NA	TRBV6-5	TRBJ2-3	CASSYTGTSGVTDTQYF	TGTGCCAGCAGTTATACCGGGACTAGCGGAGTCACAGATACGCAGTATTTT
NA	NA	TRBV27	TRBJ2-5	CASSDLRGGADQETQYF	TGTGCCAGCAGTGACCTCCGTGGGGGGGCGGACCAAGAGACCCAGTACTTC
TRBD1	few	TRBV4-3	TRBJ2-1	CASSQVFTTGYNEQFF	TGCGCCAGCAGCCAAGTATTTACGACAGGGTACAATGAGCAGTTCTTC
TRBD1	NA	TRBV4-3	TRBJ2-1	CASSHADRDKQFF	TGCGCCAGCAGCCACGCCGACAGGGACAAGCAGTTCTTC
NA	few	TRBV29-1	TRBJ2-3	CSVVEGGAKDTQYF	TGCAGCGTGGTGGAAGGGGGGGCCAAAGATACGCAGTATTTT
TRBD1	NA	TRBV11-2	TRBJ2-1	CASSLERTGLEQFF	TGTGCCAGCAGCTTAGAAAGGACAGGGCTTGAGCAGTTCTTC
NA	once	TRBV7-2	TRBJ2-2	CASSSFWDGTGELFF	TGTGCCAGCAGCTCTTTTTGGGACGGCACCGGGGAGCTGTTTTTT
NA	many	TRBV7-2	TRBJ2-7	CASSPVRDNPRPYF	TGTGCCAGCAGCCCGGTCCGGGACAACCCCCGACCGTACTTC
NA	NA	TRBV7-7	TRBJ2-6	CASSLGSGFGANVLTF	TGTGCTAGCAGCTTAGGATCGGGGTTCGGGGCCAACGTCCTGACTTTC
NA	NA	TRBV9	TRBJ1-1	CASSAHRVRDTEAFF	TGTGCCAGCAGCGCCCACAGGGTAAGAGACACTGAAGCTTTCTTT
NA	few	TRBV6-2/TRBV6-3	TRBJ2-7	CASSHPGTPSYEQYF	TGTGCCAGCAGCCACCCCGGGACTCCCTCCTACGAGCAGTACTTC
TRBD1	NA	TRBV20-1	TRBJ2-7	CSASLRDRGRHEQYF	TGCAGTGCTAGTCTCCGGGACAGGGGGCGTCACGAGCAGTACTTC
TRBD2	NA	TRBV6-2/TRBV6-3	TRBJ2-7	CAGWGGAAPYEQYF	TGTGCCGGCTGGGGGGGAGCTGCACCCTACGAGCAGTACTTC
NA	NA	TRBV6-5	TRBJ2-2	CASSYSMSRGELFF	TGTGCCAGCAGTTACTCGATGTCTCGGGGGGAGCTGTTTTTT
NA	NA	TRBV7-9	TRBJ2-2	CASRSIGDTLGTGELFF	TGTGCCAGCCGCTCAATCGGGGACACCCTGGGGACCGGGGAGCTGTTTTTT
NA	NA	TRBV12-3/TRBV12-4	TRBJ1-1	CASSGRQLNTEAFF	TGTGCCAGCAGTGGGAGACAGCTCAACACTGAAGCTTTCTTT
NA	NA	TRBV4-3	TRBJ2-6	CASSPRVREETGANVLTF	TGCGCCAGCAGCCCAAGGGTCAGGGAAGAGACTGGGGCCAACGTCCTGACTTTC
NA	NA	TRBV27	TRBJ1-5	CASSPRTGLQPQHF	TGTGCCAGCAGTCCTCGGACCGGTCTGCAGCCCCAGCATTTT
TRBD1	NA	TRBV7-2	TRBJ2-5	CASSRQGEGETQYF	TGTGCCAGCAGCCGACAGGGGGAGGGAGAGACCCAGTACTTC
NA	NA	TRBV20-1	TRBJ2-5	CSARDTWGAETQYF	TGCAGTGCTAGAGATACATGGGGGGCTGAGACCCAGTACTTC
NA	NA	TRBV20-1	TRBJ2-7	CSASGAYYEQYF	TGCAGTGCGTCGGGGGCTTACTACGAGCAGTACTTC